This entry is about one T cell receptor beta chain. Its antigen is unknown. V was clipped by 6 bases and J by 4 bases, with 19 bases between them. This CDR3 contains 16 residues. This specimen belongs to a study of blood T cells in healthy people across ages. Whole-study findings and limits: Calculation of diversity from one million T cells yielded estimates considered to be underestimates.

Using a J-beta primer mix together with a sample-barcoded 5' primer, a second PCR was run for about 7 to 12 cycles. Any given sample supplied a minimum of 3 million CDR3-containing paired-end reads. In TCRdb, the 5' RACE reads were re-called with MiXCR into one record per CDR3 protein. The table shows more than 650,000 distinct CDR3 sequences, with about 53% occurring only once. This receptor was taken from an elderly man in good health. Sample: blood. The V gene is TRBV12-3 or TRBV12-4, the J gene TRBJ2-1; no clear D. CDR3 sequence (DNA): TGTGCCAGCAGCCCCGTCCGGCCGGCCGATTACAATGAGCAGTTCTTC. Its translation: CASSPVRPADYNEQFF.